The text below deals with one T cell receptor (beta chain). The data were taken from a study of shared clonotypes between healthy human individuals. Germline trimming cut 5 bases from V and 3 bases from J; bases unmatched to any gene: 4. This CDR3 has 14 amino acids. In germline, CDR1 is MNHEY, CDR2 SMNVEV (reference sequence). Profiled with immunoSEQ multiplex PCR; TCRdb holds only in-frame clones, not every one. The sample records some 2.1 million clones, roughly 93% being singletons. Naive CD8 cells lacked CD45RO, underwent positive selection for CCR7 and left out terminally differentiated effector memory CD45RA+ cells.

The source of this sequence is a young man in good health. Some clones in this sample may be carry-over from other donors' samples. The chain employs TRBV27 and TRBJ1-2; TRBD1 aligns across 9 bases. Sequencing was performed on naive CD8+ T cells from PBMCs. This CDR3 is CASSTDRGDYGYTF. The CDR3 coding sequence is TGTGCCAGCAGTACAGACAGGGGGGACTATGGCTACACCTTC.